These T cell receptor beta chains were read from a single sample in a study of sequential checkpoint blockade in melanoma. Some clones are missing from TCRdb's copy, which holds only in-frame ones; the method was immunoSEQ multiplex PCR. Of around 10,000 clones listed, approximately 73% are singletons. The starting material was CD8+ T cells sorted from blood (inferred from file names), obtained from a patient given nivolumab and ipilimumab in sequence. All receptors come from a human donor with melanoma. CDR3s include the opening cysteine and the closing phenylalanine or tryptophan. A D gene is named only where the DNA matches it firmly. Where a row states a size, it is once, few, many or the class of an expanded clone; other rows omit it.

cdr3_nt	cdr3_aa	clone_size	v_call	j_call	d_call
TGTGCCAGCCGGGGCCCAGGGCCGGGGGGGGAGACCCAGTACTTC	CASRGPGPGGETQYF	-	TRBV2	TRBJ2-5	TRBD2
TGTGCCAGCAGCGCCGAGGACAGGGTTTGGGAGCAGTACTTC	CASSAEDRVWEQYF	-	TRBV9	TRBJ2-7	TRBD1
TGCGCCAGTGCAGTTTATAAGCCCGGAGGGTACTATGGCTACACCTTC	CASAVYKPGGYYGYTF	-	TRBV5-1	TRBJ1-2	-
TGTGCCAGCAGCTTATTACCAGGGGCCTACGAGCAGTACTTC	CASSLLPGAYEQYF	-	TRBV7-5	TRBJ2-7	-
TGCGCCAGCAGCTACGGGACTCGAGCCTACGAGCAGTACTTC	CASSYGTRAYEQYF	-	TRBV5-1	TRBJ2-7	-
TGTGCCAGCACCAGGGGACTAGCGGGAAACGAGCAGTACTTC	CASTRGLAGNEQYF	-	TRBV7-2	TRBJ2-7	TRBD2
TGTGCCAGCAGCCCCCTCCTCCGGGACAGGGGAGTGGATGAGCAGTTCTTC	CASSPLLRDRGVDEQFF	few	TRBV14	TRBJ2-1	TRBD1
TGTGCCAGCAGCACAAATTTCGGCCTAAGATGGACAGGCGACGGCTACACCTTC	CASSTNFGLRWTGDGYTF	-	TRBV5-4	TRBJ1-2	TRBD1
TGTGCCAGCAGCCTGGACAGGGACCCTTACAATGAGCAGTTCTTC	CASSLDRDPYNEQFF	few	TRBV6-1	TRBJ2-1	TRBD1
TGTGCCAGTAGTTCGGGGGGAGCTTCTGGGGCCAACGTCCTGACTTTC	CASSSGGASGANVLTF	few	TRBV19	TRBJ2-6	TRBD2
TGTGCCACCAGCGTCGGGACAGGGGGGACCTACGAGCAGTACTTC	CATSVGTGGTYEQYF	-	TRBV15	TRBJ2-7	TRBD1
TGTGCCAGCAGCTTGGACCGGACGACAGGGCGAGAGCAGTACTTC	CASSLDRTTGREQYF	-	TRBV5-5	TRBJ2-7	TRBD1
TGCAGCGTTGAAGGGAAATTAGGACAGGGTTGGGCTTTCTTT	CSVEGKLGQGWAFF	-	TRBV29-1	TRBJ1-1	TRBD1
TGTGCCAGCAGCCCACCCGGCTCCCCGGGTGATACGCAGTATTTT	CASSPPGSPGDTQYF	-	TRBV7-9	TRBJ2-3	-
TGTGCCAGTAGTACTGGGACAGGGTCCTACGAGCAGTACTTC	CASSTGTGSYEQYF	-	TRBV19	TRBJ2-7	TRBD1
TGTGCCAGCAGCGTAGTTGGGGCCTACGAGCAGTACTTC	CASSVVGAYEQYF	-	TRBV5-6	TRBJ2-7	-
TGTGCCAGCAGCCACGGGGAAGCCAAAAACATTCAGTACTTC	CASSHGEAKNIQYF	-	TRBV5-7	TRBJ2-4	-
TGTGCCAGCAGCTTGGTTGCGGGAGCGCTCACAGATACGCAGTATTTT	CASSLVAGALTDTQYF	-	TRBV5-6	TRBJ2-3	TRBD2
TGCGCCAGCAGTCACGGACAGGGGTACACCGGGGAGCTGTTTTTT	CASSHGQGYTGELFF	few	TRBV23-1	TRBJ2-2	TRBD1
TGTGCCAGCAGTTTTTCAGGGGGCGATTATGGCTACACCTTC	CASSFSGGDYGYTF	-	TRBV27	TRBJ1-2	TRBD1
TGTGCCAGCTCACCAGTAGGGGCTACTTGGGACACTGAAGCTTTCTTT	CASSPVGATWDTEAFF	-	TRBV18	TRBJ1-1	-
TGTGCCAGCAGCCCCCTAAACCATGGAGCGGACCAAGAGACCCAGTACTTC	CASSPLNHGADQETQYF	-	TRBV4-2	TRBJ2-5	-
TGTGCCAGCACGGGACTGAACACAGATACGCAGTATTTT	CASTGLNTDTQYF	few	TRBV9	TRBJ2-3	-
TGTGCCAGCAGTTTAAGGGCAGGGAAAGAGACCCAGTACTTC	CASSLRAGKETQYF	-	TRBV27	TRBJ2-5	-
TGTGCCAGCAGCCCCGGACTGCACAATGAGCAGTTCTTC	CASSPGLHNEQFF	-	TRBV7-3	TRBJ2-1	-
TGTGCCAGCAGCTCAGACCGTTTGGACAGGCGGGAGACCCAGTACTTC	CASSSDRLDRRETQYF	-	TRBV7-9	TRBJ2-5	TRBD1
TGTGCCAGCAGCTTACTCCCGGGGAGCCCAGATACGCAGTATTTT	CASSLLPGSPDTQYF	-	TRBV7-9	TRBJ2-3	-
TGTGCCACCAGCAGAGATCGGGGGACAGGTCACTATGGCTACACCTTC	CATSRDRGTGHYGYTF	-	TRBV15	TRBJ1-2	TRBD1
TGTGCCAGTAGCTGGGGGCATCGGGAGACCCAGTACTTC	CASSWGHRETQYF	-	TRBV5-3	TRBJ2-5	-
TGTGCCAGCAGTGGCCGACTGGGGACTAGCGGGCCTTACAATGAGCAGTTCTTC	CASSGRLGTSGPYNEQFF	-	TRBV27	TRBJ2-1	TRBD2
TGTGCCAGCAGCCCGCCCGAACAGGGGATATTCACAGATACGCAGTATTTT	CASSPPEQGIFTDTQYF	once	TRBV9	TRBJ2-3	TRBD1
TGTGCCAGTAGTCCCGGACAGGGGGTTTTCTACGAGCAGTACTTC	CASSPGQGVFYEQYF	-	TRBV19	TRBJ2-7	TRBD1
TGTGCCAGCAGACCCTCGACTAGCGGTATTAACGAGCAGTACTTC	CASRPSTSGINEQYF	-	TRBV11-2	TRBJ2-7	TRBD2
TGCAGCGTTGAAGAGCGAGGCCTAAAACAAGAGACCCAGTACTTC	CSVEERGLKQETQYF	-	TRBV29-1	TRBJ2-5	-
TGTGCCTGGACCCTAACCGCGGTTACTGAAGCTTTCTTT	CAWTLTAVTEAFF	-	TRBV30	TRBJ1-1	-
TGTGCCAGCAGGATAGGACAGCTCACTGAAGCTTTCTTT	CASRIGQLTEAFF	once	TRBV7-9	TRBJ1-1	-
TGTGCTAGCAGCTTAGGGCCATCCTACGAGCAGTACTTC	CASSLGPSYEQYF	-	TRBV7-7	TRBJ2-7	-
-	CASSFGAGTTHNEQFF	-	TRBV7-2	TRBJ2-1	-
TGCGCCAGCAGCCTTGACCCGGGACAGACTAATGAAAAACTGTTTTTT	CASSLDPGQTNEKLFF	-	TRBV4-1	TRBJ1-4	TRBD1
TGTGCCAGCAGTGACCCGGACACTATTAACTATGGCTACACCTTC	CASSDPDTINYGYTF	-	TRBV28	TRBJ1-2	-
TGTGCCAGCAGCCAAGTACAGGGGAGCACAGATACGCAGTATTTT	CASSQVQGSTDTQYF	-	TRBV4-2	TRBJ2-3	TRBD1
TGTGCCAGCAGCCCTTGGGCGGGGGGCTCCTACGAGCAGTACTTC	CASSPWAGGSYEQYF	-	TRBV14	TRBJ2-7	TRBD2
TGTGCCATCAGTGAGTCTACCGGCTATGGCTACACCTTC	CAISESTGYGYTF	-	TRBV10-3	TRBJ1-2	-
TGCAGCGTTGCAGGGGGCCAATTTTACAATGAGCAGTTCTTC	CSVAGGQFYNEQFF	-	TRBV29-1	TRBJ2-1	TRBD1
TGTGCCAGCAAACGGCAATGGGGGCAGCAGAACACCGGGGAGCTGTTTTTT	CASKRQWGQQNTGELFF	-	TRBV27	TRBJ2-2	-
TGCGCCAGCAGCCAAGCAGTATCGGAGGGGGCGAGCAATCAGCCCCAGCATTTT	CASSQAVSEGASNQPQHF	-	TRBV4-3	TRBJ1-5	TRBD1
TGTGCCAGCAGTTTAGCTGACAGGTTCACAGATACGCAGTATTTT	CASSLADRFTDTQYF	-	TRBV7-3	TRBJ2-3	-
TGTGCCAGCAGCAAAAAGTGGAACAGCCCCAACTATGGCTACACCTTC	CASSKKWNSPNYGYTF	-	TRBV21-1	TRBJ1-2	-
TGTGCCAGTAGTACCCCGATCGGGACTAGCGAACAAGAGACCCAGTACTTC	CASSTPIGTSEQETQYF	few	TRBV19	TRBJ2-5	TRBD2
TGTGCCAGCAGCCAAGAAGGCGGCGGGGGGGCCTACGAGCAGTACTTC	CASSQEGGGGAYEQYF	-	TRBV7-9	TRBJ2-7	TRBD2